The TCR beta chain under discussion was sequenced for a study of identical twins. MiXCR, applied by TCRdb to the 5' RACE reads, yields one record per CDR3 protein. The sample shows approximately 530,000 distinct CDR3 sequences, approximately 20% of them seen only once. This CDR3 region has 16 residues. The V gene end was trimmed by 4 bases and the J gene end by 1 base; junction bases not matched to a gene: 6. Germline V CDR1 and CDR2: LNHDA, SQIVND (reference sequence). The same specimen was also included in a second study, on yellow fever vaccine responses in identical twins.

Material for sequencing was CD4+ T cells sorted from blood. This TCR was sampled from a woman between 18 and 29 years old in good health. The V gene is TRBV19, the J gene TRBJ2-1; 8 bases are shared with TRBD1. The CDR3 loop is CASSKRQGLSYNEQFF. CDR3 coding DNA: TGTGCCAGTAGTAAGAGACAGGGGCTTTCCTACAATGAGCAGTTCTTC. The variable domain in full, completed from reference TRBV19 and TRBJ2-1, reads DGGITQSPKYLFRKEGQNVTLSCEQNLNHDAMYWYRQDPGQGLRLIYYSQIVNDFQKGDIAEGYSVSREKKESFPLTVTSAQKNPTAFYLCASSKRQGLSYNEQFFGPGTRLTVL.